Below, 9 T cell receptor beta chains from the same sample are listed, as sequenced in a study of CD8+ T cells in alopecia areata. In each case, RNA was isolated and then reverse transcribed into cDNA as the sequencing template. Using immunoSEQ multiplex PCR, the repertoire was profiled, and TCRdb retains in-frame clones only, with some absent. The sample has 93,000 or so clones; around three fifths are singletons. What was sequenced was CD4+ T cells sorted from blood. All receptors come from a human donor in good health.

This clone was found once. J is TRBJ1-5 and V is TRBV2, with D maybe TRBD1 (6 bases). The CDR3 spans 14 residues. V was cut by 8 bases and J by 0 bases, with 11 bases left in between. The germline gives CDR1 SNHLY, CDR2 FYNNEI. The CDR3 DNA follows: TGTGCCAGCTCAGGACAGCTTAGCAATCAGCCCCAGCATTTT. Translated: CASSGQLSNQPQHF.

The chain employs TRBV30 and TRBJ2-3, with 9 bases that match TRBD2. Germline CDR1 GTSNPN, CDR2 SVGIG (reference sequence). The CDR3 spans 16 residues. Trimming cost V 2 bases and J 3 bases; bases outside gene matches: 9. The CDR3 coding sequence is TGTGCCTGGAGTACCGGTCTAGCGGGGTATACAGATACGCAGTATTTT. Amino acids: CAWSTGLAGYTDTQYF.

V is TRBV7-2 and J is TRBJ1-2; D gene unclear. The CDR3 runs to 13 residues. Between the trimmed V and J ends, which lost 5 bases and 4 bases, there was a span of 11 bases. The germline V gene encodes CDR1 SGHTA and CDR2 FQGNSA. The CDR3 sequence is CASSPDEAYGYTF. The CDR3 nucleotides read TGTGCCAGCAGCCCCGATGAGGCCTATGGCTACACCTTC.

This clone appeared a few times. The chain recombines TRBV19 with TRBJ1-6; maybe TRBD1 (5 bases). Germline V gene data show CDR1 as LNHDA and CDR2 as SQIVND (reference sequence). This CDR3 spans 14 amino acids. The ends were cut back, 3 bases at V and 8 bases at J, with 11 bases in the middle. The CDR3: CASSMGETHSPLHF. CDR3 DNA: TGTGCCAGTAGTATGGGGGAGACCCATTCACCCCTCCACTTT.

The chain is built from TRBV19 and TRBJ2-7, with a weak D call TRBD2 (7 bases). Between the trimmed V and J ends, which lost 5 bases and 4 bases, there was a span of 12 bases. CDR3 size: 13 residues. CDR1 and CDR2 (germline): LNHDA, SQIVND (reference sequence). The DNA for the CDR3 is TGTGCCAGTAGTTTGAAGGGGGGGTACGAGCAGTACTTC. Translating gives CASSLKGGYEQYF. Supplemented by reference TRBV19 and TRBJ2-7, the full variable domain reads DGGITQSPKYLFRKEGQNVTLSCEQNLNHDAMYWYRQDPGQGLRLIYYSQIVNDFQKGDIAEGYSVSREKKESFPLTVTSAQKNPTAFYLCASSLKGGYEQYFGPGTRLTVT.

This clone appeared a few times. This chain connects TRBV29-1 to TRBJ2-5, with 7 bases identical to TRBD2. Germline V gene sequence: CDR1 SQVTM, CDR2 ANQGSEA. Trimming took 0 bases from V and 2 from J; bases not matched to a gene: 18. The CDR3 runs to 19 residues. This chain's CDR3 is CSVEDTLGRERSIQETQYF. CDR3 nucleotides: TGCAGCGTTGAAGATACCTTGGGGAGGGAGCGATCCATTCAAGAGACCCAGTACTTC.

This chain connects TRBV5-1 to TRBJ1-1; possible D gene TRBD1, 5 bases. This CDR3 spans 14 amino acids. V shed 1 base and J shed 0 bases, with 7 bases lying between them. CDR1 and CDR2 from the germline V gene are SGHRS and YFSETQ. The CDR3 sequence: CASSLSGLNTEAFF. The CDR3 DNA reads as TGCGCCAGCAGCTTGTCGGGACTGAACACTGAAGCTTTCTTT.

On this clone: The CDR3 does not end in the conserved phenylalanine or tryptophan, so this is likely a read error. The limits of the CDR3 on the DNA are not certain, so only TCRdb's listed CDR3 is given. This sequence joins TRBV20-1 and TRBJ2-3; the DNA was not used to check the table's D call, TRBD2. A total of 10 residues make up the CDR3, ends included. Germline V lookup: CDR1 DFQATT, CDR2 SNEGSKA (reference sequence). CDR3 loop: CSARSQDSGL.

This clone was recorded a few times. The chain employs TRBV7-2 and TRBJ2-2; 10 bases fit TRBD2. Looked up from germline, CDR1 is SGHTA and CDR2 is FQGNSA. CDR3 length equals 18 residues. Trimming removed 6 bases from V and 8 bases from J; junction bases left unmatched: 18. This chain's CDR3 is CASRANRRTSGSNGELFF. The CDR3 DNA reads TGTGCCAGCAGAGCCAATCGACGGACTAGCGGATCGAATGGGGAGCTGTTTTTT.